The 25 T cell receptor beta chains listed next were all sequenced from one sample in a study of T cell repertoires in cytomegalovirus infection. One entry per CDR3 protein, called by TCRdb with MiXCR from the reads. The repertoire holds roughly 500,000 distinct CDR3 sequences, with approximately 40% as singletons. No antigen has been identified for these receptors. The sample was cultured PBMCs, taken from culture after CMV antigen stimulation. Source of these receptors: a human donor in good health (CMV status not recorded). Some clones in this sample may be carry-over from other donors' samples.

J is TRBJ1-5 and V is TRBV28; D might be TRBD1 (6 bases). V lost 5 bases and J 0 bases, leaving 14 bases between the germline ends. The CDR3 totals 16 residues. CDR1 MDHEN and CDR2 SYDVKM come from the germline V gene. The CDR3 is CASSDYRVYSNQPQHF. CDR3 nucleotide sequence: TGTGCCAGCAGTGACTACAGGGTTTATAGCAATCAGCCCCAGCATTTT. The entire variable domain, with the rest obtained from reference TRBV28 and TRBJ1-5, is as follows: DVKVTQSSRYLVKRTGEKVFLECVQDMDHENMFWYRQDPGLGLRLIYFSYDVKMKEKGDIPEGYSVSREKKERFSLILESASTNQTSMYLCASSDYRVYSNQPQHFGDGTRLSIL.

The chain has TRBV29-1 and TRBJ2-5; possibly TRBD2 for D (5 bases). This CDR3 region has 11 residues. Germline lookup yields CDR1 SQVTM and CDR2 ANQGSEA. The chain's CDR3 is CSHTERETQYF. CDR3 DNA: TGCAGTCATACGGAGCGGGAGACCCAGTACTTC. The variable domain in full, with the rest retrieved from reference TRBV29-1 and TRBJ2-5, is SAVISQKPSRDICQRGTSLTIQCQVDSQVTMMFWYRQQPGQSLTLIATANQGSEATYESGFVIDKFPISRPNLTFSTLTVSNMSPEDSSIYLCSHTERETQYFGPGTRLLVL.

This clonotype was counted only a few times. The CDR3 region has the DNA TGTGCCAGCAGCTTATCAATAAGAGAGACCCAGTACTTC. It is translated as CASSLSIRETQYF. The chain joins TRBV7-6 to TRBJ2-5; no reliable D call. The germline V gene has CDR1 SGHVS and CDR2 FNYEAQ. Deletions cut 2 bases from V and 4 bases from J, with 8 bases between. There are 13 residues in the CDR3.

Notes on this clonotype: A junction end diverges from the germline sequence, so it may reflect a read error. The V call is TRBV5-3, the J call TRBJ2-7; TRBD1 is a possible D gene (5 bases). TRBV5-3 is an open reading frame whose function is uncertain. The CDR3 has 15 residues. CDR3 amino acids: CASSLDMGSSYEQYF. CDR3 nucleotides: TGTGCCAGCAGCTTGGACATGGGTAGCTCCTACGAGCAGTACTTC.

The J gene is TRBJ1-6, the V gene TRBV4-2, with D maybe TRBD1 (5 bases). This CDR3 is 21 amino acids long. Germline-derived CDR1 and CDR2 are LGHNA and YNFKEQ. The V and J ends lost 0 bases and 0 bases respectively, with 21 bases between them. The CDR3 DNA sequence: TGTGCCAGCAGCCAAGATGAAGGCAGGGAGCCCTGGAGCTCCTATAATTCACCCCTCCACTTT. Translated, it gives CASSQDEGREPWSSYNSPLHF.

V usage is TRBV19 and J usage is TRBJ2-7, with D unresolved. Between the trimmed V and J ends, which lost 9 bases and 2 bases, there was a span of 14 bases. The CDR3 consists of 13 residues. Per the germline V gene, CDR1 is LNHDA and CDR2 is SQIVND (reference sequence). The DNA for the CDR3 is TGTGCCAGCAACCTAGGGCCAGCCTACGAGCAGTACTTC. Its protein product is CASNLGPAYEQYF.

This chain connects TRBV6-1 to TRBJ2-2; 10 bases match TRBD1. The CDR3 loop spans 16 amino acids. In germline, CDR1 is MNHNS, CDR2 SASEGT. J was trimmed by 6 bases and V by 5 bases; bases with no gene match: 9. CDR3 sequence reads: CASSPGTGASAGELFF. In nucleotides, the CDR3 is TGTGCCAGCAGTCCCGGGACAGGGGCGTCGGCCGGGGAGCTGTTTTTT.

Remarks on this clonotype: This likely comes from a read error, as the CDR3 has no conserved phenylalanine or tryptophan at its end. V and J are TRBV7-2 and TRBJ2-5; the D gene is possibly TRBD2 (6 bases). Germline V gene sequence: CDR1 SGHTA, CDR2 FQGNSA. This CDR3 spans 14 amino acids. Deletions cut 4 bases from V and 1 base from J, with 10 bases between. CDR3 DNA sequence: TGTGCCAGCAGCTGGCGGGGCCCCCAAGAGACCCAGTACTTA. Protein sequence: CASSWRGPQETQYL.

This clonotype is a singleton in its sample. The chain joins TRBV20-1 to TRBJ2-1, with 9 nucleotides matching TRBD1. This CDR3 spans 16 amino acids. CDR1 and CDR2 from the germline V gene are DFQATT and SNEGSKA (reference sequence). V lost 2 bases, J lost 0 bases, and 5 bases stayed unmatched. As DNA, the CDR3 is TGCAGTGCTAGATCCGGACAGGGGAGCTCCTACAATGAGCAGTTCTTC. Its protein product is CSARSGQGSSYNEQFF.

The genes are TRBV4-1 and TRBJ2-1; 7 bases line up with TRBD1. The CDR3 totals 14 residues. Losses at the gene ends were 6 bases for V and 5 bases for J; bases not matched to a gene: 7. CDR1 MGHRA and CDR2 YSYEKL come from the germline V gene. As DNA, the CDR3 is TGCGCCAGCAGGCCCATTACAGGGGACAATGAGCAGTTCTTC. This codes for CASRPITGDNEQFF.

The chain combines TRBV11-2 with TRBJ2-3, with a tentative D call TRBD1 (6 bases). The CDR3 loop spans 16 amino acids. Looked up from germline, CDR1 is SGHAT and CDR2 is FQNNGV. Trimming removed 5 bases from V and 5 bases from J, with 20 bases in between. This chain's CDR3 is CASSPTTGLREDTQYF. In DNA, the CDR3 is TGTGCCAGCAGCCCAACCACAGGGCTGCGAGAAGATACGCAGTATTTT.

The DNA for the CDR3 is TGTGCCAGCAGCTTAGGGACTAGCGGGAGGGCCTCAGGGAATGAGCAGTTCTTC. Its translation: CASSLGTSGRASGNEQFF. This chain links TRBV7-4 with TRBJ2-1; 15 bases map to TRBD2. Unmatched junction bases numbered 8, after V lost 1 base and J lost 7 bases. This CDR3 contains 18 residues. Germline CDR1 reads SGHVT; CDR2 reads SQSDAQ.

This clonotype has only a few counts. The V call is TRBV7-2, the J call TRBJ1-2; 7 bases map to TRBD1. From germline, CDR1 is SGHTA and CDR2 FQGNSA. This CDR3 is 18 amino acids long. J gave up 0 bases and V 3 bases, and 13 bases lay outside the gene matches. This CDR3 is CASSLASSGQLANYGYTF. The CDR3, as DNA: TGTGCCAGCAGCTTGGCGAGCTCGGGACAGCTAGCTAACTATGGCTACACCTTC.

The chain couples TRBV7-2 to TRBJ2-5, with 13 bases identical to TRBD2. From germline, CDR1 is SGHTA and CDR2 FQGNSA. The CDR3 loop spans 16 amino acids. V lost 1 base to trimming and J lost 1 base; unmatched junction nucleotides: 0. The chain's CDR3 is CASSLGTSGGQETQYF. In DNA form, the CDR3 reads TGTGCCAGCAGCTTAGGGACTAGCGGGGGCCAAGAGACCCAGTACTTC.

V is TRBV12-3 or TRBV12-4 and J is TRBJ2-3; D remains ambiguous. Trimming took 6 bases from V and 5 from J, leaving 9 bases between them. This CDR3 has 12 residues. As DNA, the CDR3 is TGTGCCAGCAGCCCGTTCCTAGATACGCAGTATTTT. This translates into CASSPFLDTQYF.

J is TRBJ2-4 and V is TRBV12-3 or TRBV12-4, with TRBD1 as a possible D gene (6 bases). This CDR3 is 15 amino acids long. V dropped 5 bases and J dropped 1 base, with 12 bases sitting between them. CDR3 in amino acids: CASSALGAAKNIQYF. The DNA for the CDR3 is TGTGCCAGCAGTGCTCTGGGGGCGGCCAAAAACATTCAGTACTTC.

The chain joins TRBV2 to TRBJ1-5; a weak D match, TRBD1 (6 bases). V dropped 7 bases and J dropped 3 bases, with 13 bases sitting between them. The CDR3 runs to 14 residues. Per germline, CDR1 SNHLY and CDR2 FYNNEI. The CDR3 is CASTAQGYNQPQHF. DNA for the CDR3: TGTGCCAGCACCGCACAGGGTTACAATCAGCCCCAGCATTTT. Full variable domain (missing parts from reference TRBV2 and TRBJ1-5): EPEVTQTPSHQVTQMGQEVILRCVPISNHLYFYWYRQILGQKVEFLVSFYNNEISEKSEIFDDQFSVERPDGSNFTLKIRSTKLEDSAMYFCASTAQGYNQPQHFGDGTRLSIL.

This clonotype was observed a handful of times. The chain combines TRBV7-2 with TRBJ2-2; no reliable D call. There are 13 residues in the CDR3. Trimming stripped 2 bases from V and 9 bases from J, with 10 bases between. The germline V gene encodes CDR1 SGHTA and CDR2 FQGNSA. CDR3 nucleotides: TGTGCCAGCAGCTTAATACGGGTCCGGGAGCTGTTTTTT. Residues: CASSLIRVRELFF.

This clonotype turned up a few times. This chain joins TRBV7-2 and TRBJ2-4; D possibly uses TRBD1 or TRBD2 (5 bases each). The germline V gene encodes CDR1 SGHTA and CDR2 FQGNSA. The CDR3 totals 17 residues. V lost 6 bases and J 1 base, leaving 19 bases between the germline ends. The CDR3 sequence: CASRAGTHQRAKNIQYF. Written as DNA, the CDR3 is TGTGCCAGCAGGGCCGGGACCCATCAGCGGGCCAAAAACATTCAGTACTTC. Combining the CDR3 with reference TRBV7-2 and TRBJ2-4 gives the whole variable domain GAGVSQSPSNKVTEKGKDVELRCDPISGHTALYWYRQSLGQGLEFLIYFQGNSAPDKSGLPSDRFSAERTGGSVSTLTIQRTQQEDSAVYLCASRAGTHQRAKNIQYFGAGTRLSVL.

J is TRBJ2-5 and V is TRBV4-1; 8 nucleotides line up with TRBD1. After removal of 1 base from V and 5 bases from J, the junction contained 12 bases not matched to a gene. This CDR3 has 17 residues. The V gene's germline CDR1 is MGHRA and CDR2 YSYEKL. The CDR3 region is CASSQGNVQGAEETQYF. The CDR3 coding sequence is TGCGCCAGCAGCCAAGGGAACGTCCAGGGGGCTGAGGAGACCCAGTACTTC.

V is TRBV11-2 and J is TRBJ2-7; D gene unclear. Deletions cut 6 bases from V and 3 bases from J, with 6 bases between. There are 11 residues in the CDR3. Germline assignment: CDR1 SGHAT and CDR2 FQNNGV. The CDR3 DNA is TGTGCCAGCAGAAGTCTCTACGAGCAGTACTTC. Its protein is CASRSLYEQYF.

The rearrangement links TRBV5-1 to TRBJ2-6; 7 positions agree with TRBD1. Germline CDR1 reads SGHRS; CDR2 reads YFSETQ. The trim removed 2 bases at V and 1 base at J, leaving 9 bases unmatched. CDR3 size: 18 residues. The CDR3 here is CASSFKPGQTSGANVLTF. The CDR3 DNA reads as TGCGCCAGCAGCTTCAAACCGGGACAGACTTCTGGGGCCAACGTCCTGACTTTC.

The V call is TRBV15, the J call TRBJ1-4; 8 nucleotides line up with TRBD1. With V trimmed by 3 bases and J by 6 bases, 6 bases remained unmatched. This CDR3 is 15 amino acids long. CDR1 and CDR2 from the germline V gene are LNHNV and YYDKDF (reference sequence). The CDR3 spells CATSRTQGAHEKLFF. In DNA form, the CDR3 reads TGTGCCACCAGCAGGACTCAGGGGGCTCATGAAAAACTGTTTTTT.

The rearrangement uses TRBV18 and TRBJ2-3; 9 bases align to TRBD1. There are 16 residues in the CDR3. Trimming removed 5 bases from V and 0 bases from J; junction bases left unmatched: 6. Germline loops: CDR1 KGHSH, CDR2 LQKENI. The CDR3 region is CASSGRTGVSTDTQYF. As DNA, the CDR3 is TGTGCCAGCTCAGGACGGACAGGGGTTAGCACAGATACGCAGTATTTT.

This chain connects TRBV7-9 to TRBJ1-6; perhaps TRBD1 as D (5 bases). Germline V gene data show CDR1 as SEHNR and CDR2 as FQNEAQ (reference sequence). V was shortened by 4 bases and J by 6 bases, with 7 bases between the two germline ends. The CDR3 is 13 residues long. CDR3 in DNA: TGTGCCAGCAGCTCACAGGCTAATTCACCCCTCCACTTT. Amino acid sequence: CASSSQANSPLHF. Using reference TRBV7-9 and TRBJ1-6 for the parts outside the CDR3, the full variable domain is DTGVSQNPRHKITKRGQNVTFRCDPISEHNRLYWYRQTLGQGPEFLTYFQNEAQLEKSRLLSDRFSAERPKGSFSTLEIQRTEQGDSAMYLCASSSQANSPLHFGNGTRLTVT.